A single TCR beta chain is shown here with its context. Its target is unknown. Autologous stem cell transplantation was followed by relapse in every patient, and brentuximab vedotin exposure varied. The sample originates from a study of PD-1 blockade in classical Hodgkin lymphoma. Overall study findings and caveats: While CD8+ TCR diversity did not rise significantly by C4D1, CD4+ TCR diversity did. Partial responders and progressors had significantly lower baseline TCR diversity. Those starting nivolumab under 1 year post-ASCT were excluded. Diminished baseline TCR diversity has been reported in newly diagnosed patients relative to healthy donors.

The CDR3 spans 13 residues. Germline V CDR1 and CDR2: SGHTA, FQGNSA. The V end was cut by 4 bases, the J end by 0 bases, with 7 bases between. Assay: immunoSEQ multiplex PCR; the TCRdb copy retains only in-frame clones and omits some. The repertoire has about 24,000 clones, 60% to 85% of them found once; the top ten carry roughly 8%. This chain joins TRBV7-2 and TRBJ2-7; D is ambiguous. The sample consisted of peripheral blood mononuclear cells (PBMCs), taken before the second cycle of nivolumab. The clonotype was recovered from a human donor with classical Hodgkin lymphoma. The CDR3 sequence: CASSSRISYEQYF. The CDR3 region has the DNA TGTGCCAGCAGCTCTAGGATCTCCTACGAGCAGTACTTC.